The rows below give T cell receptor beta chains drawn from one sample of a study of blood T cell repertoires in COVID-19. Sequencing used immunoSEQ multiplex PCR; TCRdb keeps in-frame clones, though not all of them. The table records fewer than 300,000 clones, around 85% of them present only once. Sequencing was carried out using PBMCs or T cells enriched from blood (not recorded which). The receptor set was obtained from a woman in her 30s who had recovered from COVID-19. Both conserved end residues are part of each CDR3. A D gene is named only where the DNA matches it firmly. Clone size is given for some rows only: seen once, a few or many times, or a class if the clone is expanded.

d_call,j_call,v_call,clone_size,cdr3_nt,cdr3_aa
NA,TRBJ2-3,TRBV9,once,TGTGCCAGCAGCGTAGAGTGGGTCCCACCCAGGACAGATACGCAGTATTTT,CASSVEWVPPRTDTQYF
TRBD2,TRBJ2-2,TRBV4-1,NA,TGCGCCAGCAGCCAAGGGACTAGCACCGGGGAGCTGTTTTTT,CASSQGTSTGELFF
TRBD1,TRBJ2-7,TRBV7-9,once,TGTGCCAGCAGCCCTGGCGACGGGACAGGGAGTAATGAGCAGTACTTC,CASSPGDGTGSNEQYF
NA,TRBJ1-5,TRBV25-1,NA,TGTGCCAGCAATGACAATAGCAATCAGCCCCAGCATTTT,CASNDNSNQPQHF
TRBD2,TRBJ2-7,TRBV6-5,NA,TGTGCCAGCAGTTACGCTAGAGCGGGGGGTCGCTACGAGCAGTACTTC,CASSYARAGGRYEQYF
NA,TRBJ1-1,TRBV7-8,NA,TGTGCCAGCATAATCGGGGGGCGTGTAACTGAAGCTTTCTTT,CASIIGGRVTEAFF
NA,TRBJ1-5,TRBV24-1,once,TGTGCCACCAGCGATTTCGGAGATAGCAATCAGCCCCAGCATTTT,CATSDFGDSNQPQHF
NA,TRBJ1-5,TRBV6-5,once,TGTGCCAGCACCGGAGGGGAGGGGGTAGATCAGCCCCAGCATTTT,CASTGGEGVDQPQHF
NA,TRBJ1-2,TRBV21-1,NA,TGTGCCAGCAGCCTCCGTCAAGACACCGACAGGGGCCCTACTAACTATGGCTACACCTTC,CASSLRQDTDRGPTNYGYTF
TRBD1,TRBJ2-7,TRBV28,NA,TGTGCCAGCAGTACACCATTAAGAAGGGGGCCAAACACCTACGAGCAGTACTTC,CASSTPLRRGPNTYEQYF
NA,TRBJ2-5,TRBV18,NA,TGTGCCAGCTCACCAAGCGGACTGGAGAGTGAGACCCAGTACTTC,CASSPSGLESETQYF
NA,TRBJ2-3,TRBV7-2,NA,TGTGCCAGCAGCCCCCATCAGGGCACAGATACGCAGTATTTT,CASSPHQGTDTQYF
TRBD1,TRBJ1-1,TRBV19,NA,TGTGCCAGTAGTAAGCCGGGACAGGACGCTGAAGCTTTCTTT,CASSKPGQDAEAFF
NA,TRBJ1-2,TRBV12-3/TRBV12-4,NA,TGTGCCAGCAGTTTAGCGGGCGCTGGCTACACCTTC,CASSLAGAGYTF
NA,TRBJ1-3,TRBV7-9,NA,TGTGCCAGCAGCTTAGCGGGAGTAGGAAACACCATATATTTT,CASSLAGVGNTIYF
NA,TRBJ1-6,TRBV28,NA,TGTGCCAGCAGTTTCCCTTTTCCACCCCTCCACTTT,CASSFPFPPLHF
TRBD2,TRBJ2-1,TRBV27,few,TGTGCCAGCAGTTCCAGGGGACCGGGACTAGCGGGGGGGATGAGCTCCTACAATGAGCAGTTCTTC,CASSSRGPGLAGGMSSYNEQFF
TRBD1,TRBJ1-2,TRBV29-1,NA,TGCAGCGTTCCCGGGACAGGGGGTGGCTACACCTTC,CSVPGTGGGYTF
TRBD1,TRBJ2-7,TRBV25-1,NA,TGTGCCAGCAGTGAGGGACAGGGGAACTACGAGCAGTACTTC,CASSEGQGNYEQYF
TRBD2,TRBJ2-5,TRBV27,NA,TGTGCCAGCAGTCGTAAGCGGGGGGGGCTCCGGGAGACCCAGTACTTC,CASSRKRGGLRETQYF
NA,TRBJ1-2,TRBV5-8,NA,TGTGCCCCGCGGCCAGGGATGGCCTATGGCTACACCTTC,CAPRPGMAYGYTF
TRBD1,TRBJ1-6,TRBV6-5,NA,TGTGCCAGCAGTTACTCGTCAGGGGGTAATTCACCCCTCCACTTT,CASSYSSGGNSPLHF
NA,TRBJ1-2,TRBV6-2/TRBV6-3,NA,TGTGCCAGCAGTTACTCCAGCTATGGCTACACCTTC,CASSYSSYGYTF
NA,TRBJ2-2,TRBV19,NA,TGTGCCAGCCGAAGGGGATGGGACACCGGGGAGCTGTTTTTT,CASRRGWDTGELFF
NA,TRBJ1-2,TRBV2,NA,TGTGCCAGCAGCGCAAGACCCGGGACACCGTCTAACTATGGCTACACCTTC,CASSARPGTPSNYGYTF
NA,TRBJ1-6,TRBV28,NA,TGTGCCAGCGCGGGGGGGCAGGCCAATAATTCACCCCTCCACTTT,CASAGGQANNSPLHF
TRBD1,TRBJ2-6,TRBV19,few,TGTGCCAGTAGGACAGGGCCCAGCTCTGGGGCCAACGTCCTGACTTTC,CASRTGPSSGANVLTF
NA,TRBJ2-5,TRBV5-4,NA,TGTGCCAGCAGCTTCGAGGAGACCCAGTACTTC,CASSFEETQYF
NA,TRBJ1-5,TRBV19,NA,TGTGCCAGTAGTCTCGACCTCCGAGGCCAGCCCCAGCATTTT,CASSLDLRGQPQHF
TRBD1,TRBJ2-6,TRBV14,NA,TGTGCCAGCAGCCAGAGACAGGGGACCGGGGCCAACGTCCTGACTTTC,CASSQRQGTGANVLTF
NA,TRBJ1-2,TRBV28,NA,TGTGCCAGCGGGAGGGCGTACGGCTATGGCTACACCTTC,CASGRAYGYGYTF
NA,TRBJ2-2,TRBV11-3,NA,TGTGCCAGCAGCTTAACTAACCTTAAACGGAACACCGGGGAGCTGTTTTTT,CASSLTNLKRNTGELFF
NA,TRBJ2-7,TRBV9,NA,TGTGCCAGCAGCGCCAGACACGGCTACGAGCAGTACTTC,CASSARHGYEQYF
TRBD1,TRBJ1-1,TRBV28,NA,TGTGCCAGCAGTCTAAGGACAGGAAAAAAGGCTTTCTTT,CASSLRTGKKAFF
NA,TRBJ1-1,TRBV6-1,NA,TGTGCCAGCAGTGATCCCCCAGGCACTGAAGCTTTCTTT,CASSDPPGTEAFF
NA,TRBJ1-2,TRBV18,NA,TGTGCCAGCTCACCACCAGGGGAAGGTGGCTACACCTTC,CASSPPGEGGYTF
TRBD1,TRBJ1-4,TRBV9,NA,TGTGCCAGCAGCGGACGACAGGGTGCCGCTGTGGATGAAAAACTGTTTTTT,CASSGRQGAAVDEKLFF
NA,TRBJ1-4,TRBV11-2,few,TGTGCCAGCAGCCAGGAATCAGGGCCCGGGAAACTGTTTTTT,CASSQESGPGKLFF
NA,TRBJ1-2,TRBV4-1,NA,TGCGCCAGCAGCCAGACGCACGGGGTTAACTATGGCTACACCTTC,CASSQTHGVNYGYTF
TRBD1,TRBJ2-4,TRBV3-1/TRBV3-2,NA,TGTGCCAGCAGCCACGAGACAGGGGAAAACATTCAGTACTTC,CASSHETGENIQYF
NA,TRBJ1-5,TRBV7-6,many,TGTGCCAGCAGCTTAGAAACAGGTGGTAATCAGCCCCAGCATTTT,CASSLETGGNQPQHF
TRBD2,TRBJ2-5,TRBV3-1/TRBV3-2,once,TGTGCCAGCAGCCCGGAGCCTAGCGGGAGAGAGACCCAGTACTTC,CASSPEPSGRETQYF
NA,TRBJ2-5,TRBV28,once,TGTGCCAGCAGTCCTACTAGCCTGGGAGGCTCGGAGACCCAGTACTTC,CASSPTSLGGSETQYF
TRBD1,TRBJ2-7,TRBV2,NA,TGTGCCAGCAGGGGGACAGGGGGTCTTTACGAGCAGTACTTC,CASRGTGGLYEQYF
NA,TRBJ1-1,TRBV29-1,NA,TGCAGCGTACGAGGGCGGGCTGGGACTGAAGCTTTCTTT,CSVRGRAGTEAFF
NA,TRBJ1-5,TRBV2,NA,TGTGCCAGCAGTGAGGGGGCCCATCAGCCCCAGCATTTT,CASSEGAHQPQHF
NA,TRBJ1-1,TRBV27,NA,TGTGCCAGCAGGCCACAGGGAAGGGTGGACACTGAAGCTTTCTTT,CASRPQGRVDTEAFF
NA,TRBJ1-2,TRBV13,NA,TGTGCCAGCAGCTTGGGGCCGGATGGCTACACCTTC,CASSLGPDGYTF
NA,TRBJ1-5,TRBV28,NA,TGTGCCAGCAAACGGGGGGGGCTAAGCAATCAGCCCCAGCATTTT,CASKRGGLSNQPQHF
TRBD2,TRBJ2-5,TRBV28,NA,TGTGCCAGCAGCCAACTAGCGGGAGGGTTGAAAGAGACCCAGTACTTC,CASSQLAGGLKETQYF
NA,TRBJ1-1,TRBV30,NA,TGTGCCTGGAGAGATACGGGTTATGGAGCTTTCTTT,CAWRDTGYGAFF
NA,TRBJ1-5,TRBV9,NA,TGTGCCAGCAGCGTAGGCAGTGATCAGCCCCAGCATTTT,CASSVGSDQPQHF
TRBD2,TRBJ2-1,TRBV5-1,NA,TGCGCCAGCAGCTTCCTGACTAGCGGGCGGGGGTTCTTC,CASSFLTSGRGFF
NA,TRBJ2-1,TRBV11-2,NA,TGTGCCAGCAGCTTACTGCAGGGGATGAAGGATGAGCAGTTCTTC,CASSLLQGMKDEQFF
TRBD2,TRBJ2-2,TRBV18,few,TGTGCCAGCTCAATTTTTTCGGCTCCTAGCGGGAGAACCGGGGAGCTGTTTTTT,CASSIFSAPSGRTGELFF